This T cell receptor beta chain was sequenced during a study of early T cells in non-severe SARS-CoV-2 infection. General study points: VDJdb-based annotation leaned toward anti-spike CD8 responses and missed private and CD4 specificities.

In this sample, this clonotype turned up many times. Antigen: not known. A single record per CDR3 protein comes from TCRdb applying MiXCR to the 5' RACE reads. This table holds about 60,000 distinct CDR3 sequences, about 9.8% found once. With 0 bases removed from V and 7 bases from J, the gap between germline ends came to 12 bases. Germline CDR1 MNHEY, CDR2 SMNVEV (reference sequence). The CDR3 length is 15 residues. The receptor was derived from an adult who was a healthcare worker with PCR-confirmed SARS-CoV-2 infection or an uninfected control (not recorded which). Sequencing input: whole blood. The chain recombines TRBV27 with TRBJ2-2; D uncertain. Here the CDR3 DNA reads TGTGCCAGCAGTTTATCGCACCGGTATGGCGGGGAGCTGTTTTTT. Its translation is CASSLSHRYGGELFF.